This passage covers 20 T cell receptor beta chains from one sample sequenced in a study of tumor-infiltrating lymphocytes in oesophageal squamous cell carcinoma. One entry per CDR3 protein results from TCRdb running MiXCR on the PCR reads. Of about 24,000 distinct CDR3 sequences detected, about two fifths appear once; the ten largest clones hold 20% to 25%. Sequenced input: esophageal tumor tissue. The receptors come from a male donor with esophageal squamous cell carcinoma.

This chain joins TRBV6-1 and TRBJ2-3; tentatively, D is TRBD2 (5 bases). V lost 6 bases, J lost 2 bases, and 12 bases lay in between. In germline, CDR1 is MNHNS, CDR2 SASEGT. This CDR3 comprises 14 residues. The chain's CDR3 is CASSSGFHTDTQYF. The CDR3 DNA follows: TGTGCCAGCAGCAGCGGTTTCCACACAGATACGCAGTATTTT.

Comments on this clonotype: This CDR3 fails to terminate in the conserved phenylalanine or tryptophan, so it likely reflects a read error. Because the CDR3's place on the DNA is in doubt, the DNA is left out and the CDR3 is given as listed by TCRdb. The chain joins TRBV5-3 to TRBJ2-7; TRBD1, the table's D call, was not compared with the DNA. TRBV5-3 is flagged as an ORF with uncertain function. Both ends counted, the CDR3 spans 17 residues. CDR3 sequence: CASSLSIGQNYGYTFGS.

This clonotype was picked up many times. This chain joins TRBV2 and TRBJ2-3; D is uncertain. V dropped 2 bases and J dropped 0 bases, with 6 bases sitting between them. The CDR3 is 14 residues long. Per germline, CDR1 SNHLY and CDR2 FYNNEI. CDR3: CASSEMTSTDTQYF. The CDR3 DNA reads TGTGCCAGCAGTGAAATGACTAGCACAGATACGCAGTATTTT.

The chain couples TRBV2 to TRBJ2-7; D may be TRBD2 (5 bases). Germline V CDR1 and CDR2: SNHLY, FYNNEI. Deletions cut 6 bases from V and 7 bases from J, with 19 bases between. The CDR3 consists of 14 residues. The CDR3 region is CASRTPSSGDEQYF. In nucleotides, the CDR3 is TGTGCCAGCAGAACCCCCTCTTCCGGGGATGAGCAGTACTTC.

In its sample, this clonotype was seen many times. The chain employs TRBV4-1 and TRBJ2-3; D ambiguous. Trimming shortened V by 5 bases and J by 5 bases, and 11 bases separated the two germline ends. This CDR3 has 13 residues. Looked up from germline, CDR1 is MGHRA and CDR2 is YSYEKL. CDR3 region: CASSKVVIDTQYF. In nucleotides, the CDR3 is TGCGCCAGCAGCAAGGTAGTGATAGATACGCAGTATTTT.

The CDR3, as DNA: TGTGCCAGCAGTTCCGGGACTAGCCCCGGCTACGAGCAGTACTTC. Protein sequence: CASSSGTSPGYEQYF. The chain combines TRBV27 with TRBJ2-6; TRBD2 matches 9 bases. The J call could be wrong; TRBJ2-7 is a better fit for the DNA end. This CDR3 is built from 15 residues. The germline gives CDR1 MNHEY, CDR2 SMNVEV (reference sequence).

Concerning this clonotype itself: The final CDR3 position lacks the conserved phenylalanine or tryptophan, pointing to a likely read error. The DNA is omitted, as the CDR3 cannot be located on it reliably, and the CDR3 follows TCRdb's listing. The rearrangement links TRBV12-3 or TRBV12-4 to TRBJ2-6; the table calls TRBD1, which could not be checked here. The CDR3 extends over 14 residues, inclusive of both ends. CDR3 amino acids: CASSPKQETQYFGA.

Many counts were recorded for this clonotype. The gene calls are TRBV11-3 and TRBJ2-1, with no clear D. Germline V gene data show CDR1 as SGHNT and CDR2 as YENEEA. The CDR3 spans 15 residues. V lost 0 bases and J lost 1, with 7 bases in between. This CDR3 is CASSLDLGSYNEQFF. CDR3 nucleotides: TGTGCCAGCAGCTTAGATTTGGGTTCCTACAATGAGCAGTTCTTC.

V usage is TRBV5-1 and J usage is TRBJ2-7; D is ambiguous. The better agreement between TRBJ2-1 and the DNA end casts doubt on the J call. The CDR3 sequence is 16 residues long. Per germline, CDR1 SGHRS and CDR2 YFSETQ. Here the CDR3 DNA reads TGCGCCAGCAGCTCCCTGCCCCTGGGGTCCTACAATGAGCAGTTCTTC. Translated, it gives CASSSLPLGSYNEQFF.

This clonotype was observed many times. The V call is TRBV5-4, the J call TRBJ2-2, with TRBD1 matching 11 bases. This CDR3 spans 16 amino acids. Germline CDR1 SGHNT, CDR2 YYREEE (reference sequence). The ends lost 2 bases at V and 4 bases at J; junction bases unmatched: 4. CDR3 bases: TGTGCCAGCAGCTTATGGGGGACAGGGGGCACCGGGGAGCTGTTTTTT. Its translation is CASSLWGTGGTGELFF.

The chain has TRBV11-2 and TRBJ2-7, with a tentative D call TRBD2 (6 bases). The ends were cut back, 5 bases at V and 7 bases at J, with 21 bases in the middle. The CDR3 runs 15 residues. CDR1 and CDR2 (germline): SGHAT, FQNNGV. The CDR3 DNA sequence: TGTGCCAGCAGCCCCTCGCGGGGTTCATACAATGAGCAGTACTTC. Its protein product is CASSPSRGSYNEQYF.

This sequence joins TRBV10-3 and TRBJ2-5; no firm D call. The germline gives CDR1 ENHRY, CDR2 SYGVKD. The V and J ends lost 2 bases and 11 bases respectively, with 21 bases between them. The CDR3 is made up of 15 amino acids. Here the CDR3 DNA reads TGTGCCATCAGTGAGCAGATCATGGTCACAGATACGCAGTACTTC. It is translated as CAISEQIMVTDTQYF.

The V and J genes are TRBV20-1 and TRBJ2-2; 12 positions match TRBD2. V lost 6 bases and J lost 6; bases outside the gene matches: 5. The CDR3 length is 14 residues. Germline values: CDR1 DFQATT, CDR2 SNEGSKA (reference sequence). The DNA for the CDR3 is TGCAGTGCCCTCGGACTAGCGGGACCCGGGGAGCTGTTTTTT. Translating gives CSALGLAGPGELFF.

This clonotype came up many times. The V and J genes are TRBV2 and TRBJ1-1; no definite D call. The CDR3 runs to 13 residues. Between the trimmed V and J ends, which lost 4 bases and 1 base, there was a span of 7 bases. The germline V gene encodes CDR1 SNHLY and CDR2 FYNNEI. CDR3 protein: CASSGRGNTEAFF. Written as DNA, the CDR3 is TGTGCCAGCAGTGGTCGCGGGAACACTGAAGCTTTCTTT.

This clonotype was detected once. The chain employs TRBV7-8 and TRBJ1-1; D might be TRBD1 (6 bases). TRBJ2-2 matches the DNA end more closely, so the J call is doubtful. Germline CDR1 reads SGHVS; CDR2 reads FQNEAQ. This CDR3 region has 16 residues. The CDR3 spells CASSLRGQGLSGELFF. In DNA, the CDR3 is TGTGCCAGCAGCTTACGGGGTCAGGGGTTATCCGGGGAGCTGTTTTTT.

This clonotype is medium-sized by share. The limits of the CDR3 on the DNA are not certain, so only TCRdb's listed CDR3 is given. The chain carries TRBV7-5 and TRBJ2-7; the table's D call of TRBD1 was not tested on the DNA. TRBV7-5 is a recognized pseudogene. The CDR3 is 15 amino acids long, termini counted. The CDR3 protein is CISVPLRRDRGEQYF.

This clonotype has just a few counts. V usage is TRBV5-1 and J usage is TRBJ1-1; maybe TRBD1 (5 bases). V gave up 4 bases and J gave up 4 bases, with 14 bases separating them. This CDR3 spans 14 amino acids. CDR1 is SGHRS, CDR2 YFSETQ, per germline. The CDR3 coding sequence is TGCGCCAGCAGCCCCTGGTCGGGGGGCACTGAAGCTTTCTTT. Translated, it gives CASSPWSGGTEAFF.

The chain joins TRBV7-6 to TRBJ2-1, with D perhaps matching TRBD1 (6 bases). Trimming stripped 5 bases from V and 9 bases from J, with 23 bases between. This CDR3 has 16 amino acids. Germline CDR1 SGHVS, CDR2 FNYEAQ. CDR3 region: CASSPRQATSNSEQFF. The CDR3, as DNA: TGTGCCAGCAGCCCACGACAGGCCACCAGTAATAGTGAGCAGTTCTTC.

This clonotype came up many times. The chain links TRBV4-1 to TRBJ2-1; no definite D call. The CDR3 sequence is 12 residues long. Germline V CDR1 and CDR2: MGHRA, YSYEKL. V lost 0 bases, J lost 9 bases, and 6 bases lay in between. The CDR3 nucleotides are TGCGCCAGCAGCCAAGAGTCGAGTGAGCAGTTCTTC. Translated, it gives CASSQESSEQFF.

The table lists this clonotype with a few counts. V usage is TRBV7-6 and J usage is TRBJ2-5; 11 bases fit TRBD1. J was trimmed by 5 bases and V by 5 bases; bases with no gene match: 10. Germline-derived CDR1 and CDR2 are SGHVS and FNYEAQ. The CDR3 has 16 amino acids. The CDR3 spells CASSPGTGGLRETQYF. CDR3 sequence (DNA): TGTGCCAGCAGCCCCGGGACAGGGGGACTGAGGGAGACCCAGTACTTC.